These 32 T cell receptor beta chains originate from one sample sequenced in a study of T cells in Graves' hyperthyroidism and ophthalmopathy. Amplification of TCR beta CDR3 regions used RNA as the template. First-round RT-PCR targeting the TCR CDR3 was performed with the HTBI primer set. TCRdb itself ran the multiplex PCR reads through MiXCR, one entry per CDR3 protein. The sample holds hundreds of thousands of distinct CDR3 sequences, 35% seen once. The sample consisted of blood. The receptors here all came from a woman aged 40 to 49 with Graves' hyperthyroidism.

The chain joins TRBV12-3 or TRBV12-4 to TRBJ2-2; the D is unclear. Trimming removed 7 bases at V and 0 bases at J, with 6 bases between. There are 13 residues in the CDR3. CDR3: CASTLTNTGELFF. CDR3 in DNA: TGTGCCAGCACGCTGACGAACACCGGGGAGCTGTTTTTT.

This clonotype was recorded at least ten times. The J gene is TRBJ1-5, the V gene TRBV9; D is unresolved. V lost 2 bases and J 9 bases, leaving 12 bases between the germline ends. CDR3 length equals 13 residues. Germline CDR1 reads SGDLS; CDR2 reads YYNGEE. CDR3 amino acids: CASSVSWNPPQHF. CDR3 DNA sequence: TGTGCCAGCAGCGTTAGTTGGAACCCGCCCCAGCATTTT.

The rearrangement joins TRBV6-5 to TRBJ1-1; weak D call: TRBD1 (6 bases). The CDR3 length is 15 residues. Germline V gives CDR1 MNHEY, CDR2 SVGAGI. Trimming cost V 5 bases and J 4 bases, with 17 bases left between them. The CDR3 DNA is TGTGCCAGCAGTCTTGGGACAACCGGGGCCACTGAAGCTTTCTTT. Protein product: CASSLGTTGATEAFF.

V usage is TRBV7-2 and J usage is TRBJ2-5; D is perhaps TRBD1 or TRBD2 (6 bases each). Trimming pared 3 bases from V and 4 bases from J, leaving 18 bases between. This CDR3 spans 16 amino acids. Germline V gene lookup returns CDR1 SGHTA and CDR2 FQGNSA. The CDR3: CASSLRTGRRRETQYF. The CDR3 DNA sequence: TGTGCCAGCAGCTTGAGAACAGGGAGGAGGCGAGAGACCCAGTACTTC.

This clonotype was detected only a few times. The rearrangement joins TRBV20-1 to TRBJ2-2; D is perhaps TRBD1 (5 bases). CDR1 and CDR2 (germline): DFQATT, SNEGSKA (reference sequence). The CDR3 spans 13 residues. V was trimmed by 6 bases and J by 7 bases, leaving 15 bases between them. CDR3: CSAPNPDSGELFF. The CDR3 region has the DNA TGCAGTGCGCCGAACCCCGACAGCGGGGAGCTGTTTTTT.

This clonotype came up many times. This rearrangement joins TRBV10-3 to TRBJ1-1; D is unclear. The CDR3 runs 13 residues. V was pared by 0 bases and J by 7 bases, with 9 bases between. CDR1 is ENHRY, CDR2 SYGVKD, per germline. CDR3 DNA: TGTGCCATCAGTGAGTCAGAAAATGGTGAAGCTTTCTTT. It is translated as CAISESENGEAFF.

This clonotype was seen a few times. CDR3 nucleotides: TGCAGCGTTGAAGGGGATGGGAGAAACATTCAGTACTTC. The encoded protein is CSVEGDGRNIQYF. V is TRBV29-1 and J is TRBJ2-4; tentatively, D is TRBD2 (5 bases). This CDR3 spans 13 amino acids. The germline CDR1 and CDR2 sequences are SQVTM and ANQGSEA. V was shortened by 1 base and J by 6 bases, with 10 bases between the two germline ends.

A remark on this clonotype: A read error is possible here, since a much larger clone lies one base away. This chain connects TRBV7-9 to TRBJ1-4, with 7 bases identical to TRBD1. The CDR3 totals 13 residues. Looked up from germline, CDR1 is SEHNR and CDR2 is FQNEAQ (reference sequence). CDR3 DNA: TGTGCCAGCAGCCAGGGGGAGTTCGGAAAACTGTCTTTT. It yields the protein CASSQGEFGKLSF.

A single count supports this clonotype. The chain joins TRBV4-3 to TRBJ1-5, with TRBD1 as a possible D gene (6 bases). The CDR3 runs to 15 residues. Trimming stripped 3 bases from V and 2 bases from J, with 11 bases between. Germline loops: CDR1 LGHNA, CDR2 YSLEER. The CDR3 DNA sequence: TGCGCCAGCAGCCAGGATAGACAGGGCAATCAGCCCCAGCATTTT. It is translated as CASSQDRQGNQPQHF.

As concerns this clonotype: This may stem from a read error, because a much larger clone lies one nucleotide away. This sequence joins TRBV2 and TRBJ2-7; D remains unclear. The J call may not be correct, given that the DNA end is closer to TRBJ2-1. Germline CDR1 reads SNHLY; CDR2 reads FYNNEI. The CDR3 loop spans 17 amino acids. CDR3 nucleotides: TGTGCCAGCAGTGAATACGCTAGGCACCTAACCTCCTACGAGCAGTTCTTC. This codes for CASSEYARHLTSYEQFF.

This clonotype was recorded at least ten times. The chain combines TRBV13 with TRBJ1-1, with D perhaps TRBD1 (6 bases). The CDR3 length is 13 residues. Between the trimmed V and J ends, which lost 1 base and 4 bases, there was a span of 7 bases. Looked up from germline, CDR1 is PRHDT and CDR2 is FYEKMQ (reference sequence). In DNA, the CDR3 is TGTGCCAGCAGCTTAGCAGGGGCCACTGAAGCTTTCTTT. Amino acid sequence: CASSLAGATEAFF.

This chain links TRBV15 with TRBJ2-7; unclear D gene. Trimming took off 7 bases at V and 0 bases at J, with 28 bases between the two ends. The CDR3 has 19 residues. Germline-derived CDR1 and CDR2 are LNHNV and YYDKDF (reference sequence). The CDR3 DNA reads TGTGCCACCACAACAAGACGGAAGAACACTGAAGCTTTCTCCTACGAGCAGTACTTC. It encodes CATTTRRKNTEAFSYEQYF.

This clonotype was counted ten times or more. This chain connects TRBV10-3 to TRBJ1-1; D remains unclear. Germline values: CDR1 ENHRY, CDR2 SYGVKD. V lost 2 bases to trimming and J lost 6 bases, with 10 bases between them. The length of the CDR3 is 13 residues. DNA for the CDR3: TGTGCCATCAGTGAGGGGTTGGCCCCTGAAGCTTTCTTT. Its translation is CAISEGLAPEAFF.

This clonotype was observed many times. The chain links TRBV5-8 to TRBJ2-6; D unclear. Between the trimmed V and J ends, which lost 4 bases and 2 bases, there was a span of 7 bases. The CDR3 spans 14 residues. Germline CDR1 and CDR2: SGHTS and YDEGEE. The CDR3 protein is CASSPGPGANVLTF. The CDR3 DNA sequence: TGTGCCAGCAGCCCCGGGCCTGGGGCCAACGTCCTGACTTTC.

This clonotype was seen ten or more times. The genes are TRBV29-1 and TRBJ1-2; 8 nucleotides align to TRBD1. Per the germline V gene, CDR1 is SQVTM and CDR2 is ANQGSEA. This CDR3 has 13 amino acids. The V segment lost 5 bases and the J segment 5 bases; nucleotides outside the gene matches: 7. This CDR3 reads CSVRGTGEYGYTF. The CDR3 bases are TGCAGCGTTCGAGGGACAGGAGAATATGGCTACACCTTC.

This chain connects TRBV20-1 to TRBJ1-2; no definite D call. CDR3 length: 12 amino acids. Germline V CDR1 and CDR2: DFQATT, SNEGSKA (reference sequence). The V end lost 1 base, the J end lost 6 bases, and 9 bases lay between the germline ends. CDR3: CSARVRIHGYTF. CDR3 DNA: TGCAGTGCTAGAGTCAGGATCCATGGCTACACCTTC.

The chain uses TRBV7-2 and TRBJ1-4; 7 bases are shared with TRBD1. Trimming removed 7 bases from V and 6 bases from J; junction bases left unmatched: 8. Germline assignment: CDR1 SGHTA and CDR2 FQGNSA. The CDR3 sequence is 14 residues long. The CDR3 DNA follows: TGTGCCAGCACCCAACAGGGGAGGGATGAAAAACTGTTTTTT. The encoded protein is CASTQQGRDEKLFF.

This clonotype has more than one count but fewer than ten. In DNA, the CDR3 is TGTGCCAGCAGTTACTCAGGGAATGAAAAACTGTTTTTT. Translating it yields CASSYSGNEKLFF. The chain combines TRBV6-5 with TRBJ1-4; D remains unclear. Trimming stripped 0 bases from V and 5 bases from J, with 4 bases between. In germline, CDR1 is MNHEY, CDR2 SVGAGI. The CDR3 runs 13 residues.

This clonotype was recorded a few times. This rearrangement joins TRBV4-3 to TRBJ2-7, with a tentative D call TRBD2 (5 bases). Trimming pared 1 base from V and 3 bases from J, leaving 22 bases between. CDR3 length: 18 residues. CDR1 is LGHNA and CDR2 is YSLEER in the germline V gene. CDR3 region: CASSQVEYVSGKFYEQYF. The CDR3 nucleotides read TGCGCCAGCAGCCAAGTGGAATACGTCAGCGGTAAATTCTACGAGCAGTACTTC.

The V call is TRBV9, the J call TRBJ2-5; D is undetermined. Germline CDR1 SGDLS, CDR2 YYNGEE. The CDR3 sequence is 15 residues long. With 3 bases removed from V and 4 bases from J, the gap between germline ends came to 16 bases. The CDR3 loop is CASSDGIASTETQYF. Written as DNA, the CDR3 is TGTGCCAGCAGCGATGGAATCGCCTCCACAGAGACCCAGTACTTC.

This clonotype was seen repeatedly, ten times or more. The J gene is TRBJ1-5, the V gene TRBV10-2; no definite D call. V shed 4 bases and J shed 3 bases, with 7 bases lying between them. This CDR3 is built from 13 residues. CDR1 WSHSY and CDR2 SAAADI come from the germline V gene. Here the CDR3 reads CASSVTYNQPQHF. The CDR3 DNA sequence: TGCGCCAGCAGTGTGACCTACAATCAGCCCCAGCATTTT.

Of note for this clonotype: Germline is not matched at one junction end, which may reflect a read error. The V and J genes are TRBV7-2 and TRBJ1-5; TRBD1 matches 10 bases. CDR3 length: 18 amino acids. Germline V gene sequence: CDR1 SGHTA, CDR2 FQGNSA. The CDR3: CASSEKHRDRGWVQPPHF. DNA of the CDR3: TGTGCCAGCAGCGAGAAACACCGGGACAGGGGTTGGGTGCAGCCCCCGCATTTT.

The table lists this clonotype with many counts. The chain has TRBV7-4 and TRBJ2-5, with D unresolved. Looked up from germline, CDR1 is SGHVT and CDR2 is SQSDAQ. The ends were cut back, 6 bases at V and 0 bases at J, with 14 bases in the middle. This CDR3 is built from 15 residues. The DNA for the CDR3 is TGTGCCAGCAGATTCCTTGACACTAACCAAGAGACCCAGTACTTC. Translated, it gives CASRFLDTNQETQYF.

The J gene is TRBJ1-3, the V gene TRBV2, with D possibly being TRBD1 (5 bases). V lost 6 bases, J lost 6 bases, and 12 bases lay in between. CDR3 length: 13 amino acids. Germline loops: CDR1 SNHLY, CDR2 FYNNEI. CDR3 sequence reads: CASRGEGLNTIYF. DNA of the CDR3: TGTGCCAGCAGGGGGGAGGGCCTAAACACCATATATTTT. The entire variable domain, with the rest obtained from reference TRBV2 and TRBJ1-3, is as follows: EPEVTQTPSHQVTQMGQEVILRCVPISNHLYFYWYRQILGQKVEFLVSFYNNEISEKSEIFDDQFSVERPDGSNFTLKIRSTKLEDSAMYFCASRGEGLNTIYFGEGSWLTVV.

The chain has TRBV20-1 and TRBJ2-7; the match to TRBD2 covers 10 bases. The CDR3 runs to 15 residues. V gave up 6 bases and J gave up 6 bases; unmatched junction bases: 14. Germline CDR1 reads DFQATT; CDR2 reads SNEGSKA (reference sequence). CDR3 protein: CSAPARLAGAGEQYF. Written as DNA, the CDR3 is TGCAGTGCCCCCGCCAGGCTAGCGGGAGCAGGCGAGCAGTACTTC.

The table lists this clonotype with many counts. The rearrangement links TRBV10-3 to TRBJ1-6; D gene unclear. CDR3 size: 14 residues. CDR1 is ENHRY, CDR2 SYGVKD, per germline. Trimming took 0 bases from V and 9 from J, leaving 9 bases between them. The DNA of the CDR3 is TGTGCCATCAGTGAGTCGGGAGTCAGTTCACCCCTCCACTTT. Its translation: CAISESGVSSPLHF.

This clonotype showed up just a few times. V and J are TRBV4-3 and TRBJ2-7; TRBD1 matches 7 bases. The J segment lost 1 base and the V segment lost 8 bases, leaving 8 bases of the junction unmatched. The length of the CDR3 is 14 residues. The germline CDR1 and CDR2 sequences are LGHNA and YSLEER. CDR3 sequence reads: CASAPDRASYEQYF. In nucleotides, the CDR3 is TGCGCCAGCGCACCTGACAGGGCTTCCTACGAGCAGTACTTC.

This clonotype was observed at least ten times. V and J are TRBV10-3 and TRBJ2-7, with D tentatively TRBD2 (5 bases). Per the germline V gene, CDR1 is ENHRY and CDR2 is SYGVKD. The V end was cut by 3 bases, the J end by 2 bases, with 11 bases between. The CDR3 has 14 amino acids. The CDR3 spells CAISDGVATYEQYF. The DNA for the CDR3 is TGTGCCATCAGTGATGGGGTAGCGACCTACGAGCAGTACTTC.

This clonotype was observed once. The chain employs TRBV24-1 and TRBJ1-5; D perhaps matches TRBD1 (6 bases). The germline gives CDR1 KGHDR, CDR2 SFDVKD. The CDR3 extends over 15 amino acids. Trimming removed 4 bases at V and 0 bases at J, with 9 bases between. CDR3: CATSDIQGSNQPQHF. The CDR3 DNA follows: TGTGCCACCAGTGACATACAGGGTAGCAATCAGCCCCAGCATTTT.

This chain connects TRBV7-2 to TRBJ2-1, with D hard to call. The germline V gene encodes CDR1 SGHTA and CDR2 FQGNSA. The CDR3 runs 14 residues. The V gene lost 1 base and the J gene lost 6 bases, with 10 bases spanning the gap. CDR3 coding DNA: TGTGCCAGCAGCTTAGAGGCAAATGTCAATGAGCAGTTCTTC. It specifies CASSLEANVNEQFF.

The chain has TRBV7-2 and TRBJ2-2; maybe TRBD1 (5 bases). The germline CDR1 and CDR2 sequences are SGHTA and FQGNSA. V was trimmed by 5 bases and J by 2 bases, leaving 12 bases between them. CDR3 length equals 15 residues. This CDR3 is CASSAWTLNTGELFF. The CDR3 DNA is TGTGCCAGCAGCGCCTGGACACTTAACACCGGGGAGCTGTTTTTT.

The chain uses TRBV10-3 and TRBJ2-7, with D perhaps assigned TRBD1 or TRBD2 (5 bases each). The length of the CDR3 is 15 residues. Germline loops: CDR1 ENHRY, CDR2 SYGVKD. With 6 bases removed from V and 7 bases from J, the gap between germline ends came to 22 bases. The CDR3 region is CAISTGPTSYNEQYF. The DNA of the CDR3 is TGTGCCATCAGCACGGGACCTACCTCCTACAATGAGCAGTACTTC.